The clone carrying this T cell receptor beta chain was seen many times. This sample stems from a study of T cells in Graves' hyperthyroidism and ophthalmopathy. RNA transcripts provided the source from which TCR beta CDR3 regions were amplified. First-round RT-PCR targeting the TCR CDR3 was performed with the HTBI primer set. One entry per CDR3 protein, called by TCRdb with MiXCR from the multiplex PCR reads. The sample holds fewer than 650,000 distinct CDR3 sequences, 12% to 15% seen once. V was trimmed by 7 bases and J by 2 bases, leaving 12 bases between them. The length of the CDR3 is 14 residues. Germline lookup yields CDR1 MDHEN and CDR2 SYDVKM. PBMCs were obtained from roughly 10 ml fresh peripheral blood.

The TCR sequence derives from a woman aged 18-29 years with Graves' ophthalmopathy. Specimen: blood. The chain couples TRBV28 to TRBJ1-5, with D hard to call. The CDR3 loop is CASISLTGNQPQHF. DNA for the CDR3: TGTGCCAGCATTAGCCTTACGGGCAATCAGCCCCAGCATTTT.